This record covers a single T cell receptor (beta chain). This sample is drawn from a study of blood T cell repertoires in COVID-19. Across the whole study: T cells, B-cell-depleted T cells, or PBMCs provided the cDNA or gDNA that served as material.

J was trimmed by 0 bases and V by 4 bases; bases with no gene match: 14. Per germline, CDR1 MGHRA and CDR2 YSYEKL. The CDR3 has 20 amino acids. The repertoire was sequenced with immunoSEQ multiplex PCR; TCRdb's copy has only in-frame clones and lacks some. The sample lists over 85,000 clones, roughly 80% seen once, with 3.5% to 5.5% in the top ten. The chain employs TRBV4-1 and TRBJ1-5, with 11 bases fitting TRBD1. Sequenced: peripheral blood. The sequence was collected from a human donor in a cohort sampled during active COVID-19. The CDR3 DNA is TGCGCCAGCAGCCTGAAAGGGGGACAGGGGGTCCTATATAGCAATCAGCCCCAGCATTTT. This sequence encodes CASSLKGGQGVLYSNQPQHF.